This entry lists 21 T cell receptor beta chains sequenced from one sample in a study of blood T cell repertoires in COVID-19. Repertoires were generated with immunoSEQ multiplex PCR, while TCRdb's copy carries only in-frame clones and drops some. In the table there are about 39,000 clones, more than 85% of which are singletons. Sequences were obtained from peripheral blood. The receptors shown here come from a man aged 45 to 65 with active COVID-19.

The chain is built from TRBV27 and TRBJ2-5, with unresolved D. This CDR3 has 13 residues. Trimming pared 5 bases from V and 5 bases from J, leaving 12 bases between. The germline V gene has CDR1 MNHEY and CDR2 SMNVEV (reference sequence). The CDR3: CASSPSRLETQYF. DNA of the CDR3: TGTGCCAGCAGTCCGTCGCGCCTTGAGACCCAGTACTTC.

The rearrangement links TRBV7-3 to TRBJ1-6; D uncertain. V was trimmed by 5 bases and J by 6 bases, leaving 8 bases between them. The germline CDR1 and CDR2 sequences are SGHTA and FQGTGA. The CDR3 sequence is 13 residues long. DNA for the CDR3: TGTGCCAGCAGCCCCAGTGGTAATTCACCCCTCCACTTT. Translation gives CASSPSGNSPLHF.

The rearrangement joins TRBV13 to TRBJ1-6, with 7 bases matching TRBD1. CDR1 and CDR2 (germline): PRHDT, FYEKMQ (reference sequence). The CDR3 covers 16 residues. After removal of 6 bases from V and 7 bases from J, the junction contained 12 bases not matched to a gene. The CDR3 DNA is TGTGCCAGCAGTCCGGACAGGAGAGATCGGAATTCACCCCTCCACTTT. Protein sequence: CASSPDRRDRNSPLHF.

The chain carries TRBV4-2 and TRBJ2-7, with 11 bases fitting TRBD2. CDR3 size: 17 residues. The V gene end was trimmed by 2 bases and the J gene end by 6 bases; junction bases not matched to a gene: 12. Germline V gives CDR1 LGHNA, CDR2 YNFKEQ. CDR3 sequence: CASSQYLSGTSGPEQYF. The DNA for the CDR3 is TGTGCCAGCAGCCAATATTTGTCCGGGACTAGCGGACCCGAGCAGTACTTC.

The chain is built from TRBV18 and TRBJ2-1; D is unclear. Trimming shortened V by 3 bases and J by 7 bases, and 19 bases separated the two germline ends. This CDR3 is 16 amino acids long. In germline, CDR1 is KGHSH, CDR2 LQKENI. DNA for the CDR3: TGTGCCAGCTCACCGCCCCTAGTTTCTCCGAGGAATGAGCAGTTCTTC. Translated: CASSPPLVSPRNEQFF.

The rearrangement joins TRBV2 to TRBJ1-2; 7 nucleotides line up with TRBD1. The CDR3 totals 15 residues. Germline values: CDR1 SNHLY, CDR2 FYNNEI. The trim removed 3 bases at V and 5 bases at J, leaving 9 bases unmatched. Here the CDR3 reads CASSDGTTGVYGYTF. The CDR3 DNA reads as TGTGCCAGCAGTGATGGGACCACAGGGGTTTATGGCTACACCTTC.

This chain uses TRBV3-1 (or the pseudogene TRBV3-2) with TRBJ2-1, with D tentatively TRBD2 (6 bases). V shed 4 bases and J shed 1 base, with 14 bases lying between them. This CDR3 contains 16 residues. CDR1 is LGHDT, CDR2 YNNKEL, per germline (reference sequence). CDR3 loop: CASSRDAGRSYNEQFF. CDR3 in DNA: TGTGCCAGCAGCCGGGACGCGGGAAGGTCCTACAATGAGCAGTTCTTC.

This rearrangement joins TRBV12-5 to TRBJ2-3, with 11 bases fitting TRBD2. V shed 6 bases and J 5 bases; nucleotides not matched to a gene: 4. Germline CDR1 LGHNT, CDR2 FRNRAP. This CDR3 is built from 14 residues. The CDR3 sequence: CASGTSGIVDTQYF. DNA for the CDR3: TGTGCTAGTGGGACTAGCGGGATAGTAGATACGCAGTATTTT.

The chain couples TRBV5-8 to TRBJ2-5; 8 bases match TRBD2. Germline trimming cut 4 bases from V and 5 bases from J; bases unmatched to any gene: 19. Per the germline V gene, CDR1 is SGHTS and CDR2 is YDEGEE. This CDR3 spans 18 amino acids. The CDR3 loop reads CASSRTKSGGRLAETQYF. CDR3 nucleotide sequence: TGTGCCAGCAGCCGAACCAAAAGCGGGGGCCGACTAGCGGAGACCCAGTACTTC.

The chain links TRBV28 to TRBJ1-1; a possible D gene is TRBD1 (5 bases). With 1 base removed from V and 10 bases from J, the gap between germline ends came to 16 bases. CDR3 size: 14 residues. Germline-derived CDR1 and CDR2 are MDHEN and SYDVKM. The CDR3 DNA follows: TGTGCCAGCAGTTTATTAGAGACAGACCCGTTAGCTTTCTTT. Its translation is CASSLLETDPLAFF.

The CDR3 spells CASRVQGANEKLFF. CDR3 in DNA: TGTGCCAGCAGAGTACAGGGGGCAAATGAAAAACTGTTTTTT. J is TRBJ1-4 and V is TRBV5-4; 9 positions match TRBD1. From germline, CDR1 is SGHNT and CDR2 YYREEE (reference sequence). The V and J ends lost 5 bases and 5 bases, in that order; junction bases with no gene match: 4. The CDR3 totals 14 residues. Together with reference TRBV5-4 and TRBJ1-4, the CDR3 gives the full variable domain: ETGVTQSPTHLIKTRGQQVTLRCSSQSGHNTVSWYQQALGQGPQFIFQYYREEENGRGNFPPRFSGLQFPNYSSELNVNALELDDSALYLCASRVQGANEKLFFGSGTQLSVL.

V gene TRBV21-1 combines with J gene TRBJ1-3; TRBD1, the table's D call, lacks a check against the DNA. TRBV21-1 is a pseudogene segment. The CDR3 is 15 residues long. CDR3: CASSSHRASGNTIYF. The CDR3 DNA is TGTGCCAGCAGCTCCCACAGGGCCTCTGGAAACACCATATATTTT.

The rearrangement links TRBV18 to TRBJ1-2; possibly TRBD1 for D (5 bases). The V gene lost 1 base and the J gene lost 4 bases, with 13 bases spanning the gap. Germline loops: CDR1 KGHSH, CDR2 LQKENI. CDR3 length: 15 amino acids. The CDR3 DNA sequence: TGTGCCAGCTCACCACGAGGGGAGGGAGGCTATGGCTACACCTTC. Its protein is CASSPRGEGGYGYTF.

The chain recombines TRBV7-9 with TRBJ2-3; the match to TRBD2 covers 7 bases. The V gene end was trimmed by 3 bases and the J gene end by 1 base; junction bases not matched to a gene: 4. The germline gives CDR1 SEHNR, CDR2 FQNEAQ (reference sequence). The CDR3 has 15 amino acids. The CDR3 spells CASSFGSGGTDTQYF. DNA of the CDR3: TGTGCCAGCAGCTTCGGCAGCGGGGGCACAGATACGCAGTATTTT.

The V call is TRBV5-5, the J call TRBJ1-2; 7 bases align to TRBD1. The germline CDR1 and CDR2 sequences are SGHKS and YYEKEE (reference sequence). This CDR3 is 13 amino acids long. V dropped 5 bases and J dropped 1; count of bases not matched to a gene: 2. In nucleotides, the CDR3 is TGTGCCAGCAGTACAGGGGATAACTATGGCTACACCTTC. Translating gives CASSTGDNYGYTF.

The J gene is TRBJ2-7, the V gene TRBV15, with 7 bases fitting TRBD1. The CDR3 is 14 residues long. The V gene's germline CDR1 is LNHNV and CDR2 YYDKDF (reference sequence). The trim removed 0 bases at V and 12 bases at J, leaving 11 bases unmatched. CDR3 loop: CATSRDSTGPLRYF. Here the CDR3 DNA reads TGTGCCACCAGCAGAGATTCGACAGGGCCACTTCGGTACTTC.

The chain is built from TRBV19 and TRBJ2-5; no firm D call. From germline, CDR1 is LNHDA and CDR2 SQIVND (reference sequence). The CDR3 runs 14 residues. Trimming removed 5 bases at V and 0 bases at J, with 10 bases between. CDR3 loop: CASSVLADQETQYF. The CDR3 DNA sequence: TGTGCCAGTAGTGTCCTGGCAGACCAAGAGACCCAGTACTTC.

The CDR3 spells CASREGGRSYEQYF. CDR3 nucleotides: TGTGCCAGCAGGGAGGGGGGGCGGTCCTACGAGCAGTACTTC. V and J are TRBV7-2 and TRBJ2-7; possible D gene TRBD2, 7 bases. V lost 6 bases and J 1 base, leaving 13 bases between the germline ends. This CDR3 comprises 14 residues. Per germline, CDR1 SGHTA and CDR2 FQGNSA.

The chain is built from TRBV7-2 and TRBJ1-3, with a weak D call TRBD1 (5 bases). The CDR3 is made up of 15 amino acids. Germline V CDR1 and CDR2: SGHTA, FQGNSA. The ends were cut back, 2 bases at V and 0 bases at J, with 8 bases in the middle. CDR3: CASSLFTGSGNTIYF. The CDR3 region has the DNA TGTGCCAGCAGCTTATTTACAGGCTCTGGAAACACCATATATTTT.

The chain links TRBV19 to TRBJ2-7, with D perhaps matching TRBD2 (6 bases). Germline-derived CDR1 and CDR2 are LNHDA and SQIVND (reference sequence). The CDR3 length is 15 residues. Trimming left V 3 bases short and J 0 bases short, with 12 bases between. The CDR3 DNA reads TGTGCCAGTAGTATTGGGAGGACGGGCTCCTACGAGCAGTACTTC. The encoded protein is CASSIGRTGSYEQYF.

The rearrangement uses TRBV7-3 and TRBJ2-3, with 8 nucleotides matching TRBD2. With 2 bases clipped from V and 2 bases from J, the junction kept 9 bases outside the gene matches. Germline V CDR1 and CDR2: SGHTA, FQGTGA. The CDR3 sequence is 17 residues long. CDR3 sequence: CASSLSHSGTLTDTQYF. DNA of the CDR3: TGTGCCAGCAGCTTATCCCATAGCGGGACCCTCACAGATACGCAGTATTTT.